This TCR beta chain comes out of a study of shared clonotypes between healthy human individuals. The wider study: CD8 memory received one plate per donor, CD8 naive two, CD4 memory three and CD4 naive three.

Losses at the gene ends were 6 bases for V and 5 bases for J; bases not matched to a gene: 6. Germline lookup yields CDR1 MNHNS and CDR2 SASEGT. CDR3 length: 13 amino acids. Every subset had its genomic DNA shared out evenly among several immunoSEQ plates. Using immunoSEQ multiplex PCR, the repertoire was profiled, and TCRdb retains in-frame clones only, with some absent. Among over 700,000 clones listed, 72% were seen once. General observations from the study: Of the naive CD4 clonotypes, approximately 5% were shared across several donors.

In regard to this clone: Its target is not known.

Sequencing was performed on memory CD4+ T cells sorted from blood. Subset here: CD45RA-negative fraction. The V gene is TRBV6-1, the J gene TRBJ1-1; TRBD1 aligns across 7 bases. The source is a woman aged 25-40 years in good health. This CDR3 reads CASRVTGKTEAFF. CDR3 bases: TGTGCCAGCAGGGTGACAGGGAAAACTGAAGCTTTCTTT.